The 20 T cell receptor beta chains reported below all come from one sample, sequenced in a study of blood T cell repertoires in COVID-19. Repertoires were generated with immunoSEQ multiplex PCR, while TCRdb's copy carries only in-frame clones and drops some. The sample lists about 300,000 clones; approximately 88% were seen once. Source material: peripheral blood. Receptor source: a woman aged 25 to 39 with COVID-19, enrolled during active disease.

The chain couples TRBV5-3 to TRBJ2-2; maybe TRBD2 (6 bases). TRBV5-3 is designated an ORF whose function remains uncertain. Between the trimmed V and J ends, which lost 4 bases and 5 bases, there was a span of 21 bases. CDR3 length: 17 amino acids. CDR3 amino acids: CARSRVREVLVTGELFF. In DNA, the CDR3 is TGTGCCAGAAGCAGGGTTAGGGAGGTTTTAGTGACCGGGGAGCTGTTTTTT.

The V gene is TRBV7-8, the J gene TRBJ1-1, with TRBD1 matching over 7 bases. In germline, CDR1 is SGHVS, CDR2 FQNEAQ. The CDR3 length is 14 residues. V trimming: 3 bases; J trimming: 6 bases; junction bases outside the gene matches: 7. CDR3 residues: CASSFDRESPEAFF. The CDR3 DNA is TGTGCCAGCAGCTTTGACAGGGAGTCGCCTGAAGCTTTCTTT.

This chain uses TRBV6-5 with TRBJ2-7; no reliable D call. In germline, CDR1 is MNHEY, CDR2 SVGAGI. V lost 10 bases, J lost 4 bases, and 20 bases lay in between. This CDR3 contains 14 residues. In nucleotides, the CDR3 is TGTGCCACCCAGACCAGGTTCCGGCCTTACGAGCAGTACTTC. Translation: CATQTRFRPYEQYF.

This clone was detected only once. V usage is TRBV3-1 (or the pseudogene TRBV3-2) and J usage is TRBJ1-6; D unclear. CDR1 LGHDT and CDR2 YNNKEL come from the germline V gene (reference sequence). This CDR3 spans 13 amino acids. V lost 5 bases and J 8 bases, leaving 10 bases between the germline ends. The CDR3: CASSRARDSPLHF. CDR3 bases: TGTGCCAGCAGCAGGGCGAGGGATTCACCCCTCCACTTT.

V usage is TRBV6-5 and J usage is TRBJ1-5, with D perhaps TRBD1 (5 bases). The CDR3 loop spans 12 amino acids. V lost 4 bases and J lost 9, with 10 bases in between. Per germline, CDR1 MNHEY and CDR2 SVGAGI. CDR3 protein: CASSLQVPPQHF. The CDR3 DNA reads TGTGCCAGCAGTTTACAGGTCCCGCCCCAGCATTTT.

The CDR3 bases are TGTGCCAGTAGCGTCGGACAGGGGGGAAATTCACCCCTCCACTTT. Residues: CASSVGQGGNSPLHF. This chain links TRBV19 with TRBJ1-6; 10 nucleotides agree with TRBD1. This CDR3 has 15 amino acids. Germline V CDR1 and CDR2: LNHDA, SQIVND (reference sequence). V shed 6 bases and J 7 bases; nucleotides not matched to a gene: 6.

This chain links TRBV18 with TRBJ2-5; a possible D gene is TRBD2 (6 bases). The germline V gene encodes CDR1 KGHSH and CDR2 LQKENI. V was trimmed by 2 bases and J by 2 bases, leaving 9 bases between them. There are 14 residues in the CDR3. The CDR3 region is CASSPKRGQETQYF. The CDR3 bases are TGTGCCAGCTCACCAAAACGGGGGCAAGAGACCCAGTACTTC.

V and J are TRBV11-3 and TRBJ1-6; no definite D call. Germline loops: CDR1 SGHNT, CDR2 YENEEA. This CDR3 spans 15 amino acids. V lost 2 bases to trimming and J lost 10 bases, with 15 bases between them. The CDR3 protein is CASSLSQSDVSPLHF. The DNA for the CDR3 is TGTGCCAGCAGCTTATCGCAGAGCGACGTGTCACCCCTCCACTTT.

This clone was seen only once. The V gene is TRBV6-6, the J gene TRBJ1-2; 8 bases fit TRBD1. Germline CDR1 reads MNHNY; CDR2 reads SVGAGI (reference sequence). CDR3 length: 13 amino acids. J was trimmed by 5 bases and V by 6 bases; bases with no gene match: 5. The CDR3 protein is CASRDREGYGYTF. CDR3 DNA sequence: TGTGCCAGCAGGGACAGGGAAGGGTATGGCTACACCTTC.

The V call is TRBV2, the J call TRBJ2-3; 8 nucleotides agree with TRBD1. Germline CDR1 reads SNHLY; CDR2 reads FYNNEI. The V and J ends lost 2 bases and 4 bases, in that order; junction bases with no gene match: 8. The CDR3 extends over 16 amino acids. The CDR3 spells CASSEFRAGGSDTQYF. In DNA, the CDR3 is TGTGCCAGCAGTGAATTTAGGGCAGGGGGCTCAGATACGCAGTATTTT.

CDR3 coding DNA: TGCGCCAGCAGCTTGGCCGGTTCGGGGGGAGATGAGCAGTTCTTC. Protein product: CASSLAGSGGDEQFF. This chain joins TRBV5-1 and TRBJ2-1; 7 nucleotides line up with TRBD2. The J segment lost 8 bases and the V segment lost 0 bases, leaving 8 bases of the junction unmatched. Germline V lookup: CDR1 SGHRS, CDR2 YFSETQ. The length of the CDR3 is 15 residues.

The chain couples TRBV21-1 to TRBJ2-1; the table calls TRBD2, which could not be checked here. TRBV21-1 is a pseudogene locus. The length of the CDR3 is 17 residues. CDR3 nucleotide sequence: TGTGCCAGCAGCAAAGGCGGGGACGGCAGCTCCTACAATGAGCAGTTCTTC. The encoded protein is CASSKGGDGSSYNEQFF.

The chain combines TRBV7-2 with TRBJ2-5; TRBD2 aligns across 7 bases. The CDR3 contains 14 residues. Germline values: CDR1 SGHTA, CDR2 FQGNSA. V lost 5 bases and J lost 2; bases outside the gene matches: 5. Here the CDR3 DNA reads TGTGCCAGCAGCGGAGCGGGGTCACAAGAGACCCAGTACTTC. Residues: CASSGAGSQETQYF.

This chain connects TRBV6-2 or TRBV6-3 to TRBJ2-1; D is perhaps TRBD2 (6 bases). V was cut by 4 bases and J by 7 bases, with 14 bases left in between. Germline lookup yields CDR1 MNHEY and CDR2 SVGEGT. The CDR3 has 14 amino acids. The CDR3 sequence is CASSWRGPSNEQFF. CDR3 in DNA: TGTGCCAGCAGTTGGAGGGGCCCCTCTAATGAGCAGTTCTTC.

The V gene is TRBV4-1, the J gene TRBJ2-3; the match to TRBD1 covers 8 bases. V was clipped by 3 bases and J by 3 bases; unmatched bases: 8. CDR3 length: 16 amino acids. Germline V gene data show CDR1 as MGHRA and CDR2 as YSYEKL. The chain's CDR3 is CASSQERDRTTDTQYF. The CDR3 nucleotides are TGCGCCAGCAGCCAGGAAAGGGACAGGACAACAGATACGCAGTATTTT.

J is TRBJ1-2 and V is TRBV6-6; TRBD1 agrees at 11 bases. The CDR3 loop spans 15 amino acids. J was trimmed by 4 bases and V by 0 bases; bases with no gene match: 1. Germline CDR1 MNHNY, CDR2 SVGAGI (reference sequence). CDR3 in amino acids: CASSYSGTGGYGYTF. The DNA for the CDR3 is TGTGCCAGCAGTTACTCCGGGACAGGGGGCTATGGCTACACCTTC.

This clone was counted once. The chain employs TRBV4-1 and TRBJ1-1; TRBD1 matches 7 bases. The CDR3 runs to 14 residues. The trim removed 1 base at V and 5 bases at J, leaving 4 bases unmatched. CDR1 MGHRA and CDR2 YSYEKL come from the germline V gene. CDR3 residues: CASSQAQGRTEAFF. The DNA of the CDR3 is TGCGCCAGCAGCCAAGCACAGGGGAGGACTGAAGCTTTCTTT.

The rearrangement joins TRBV5-4 to TRBJ1-2; D gene unclear. The CDR3 consists of 14 residues. Germline CDR1 reads SGHNT; CDR2 reads YYREEE (reference sequence). Trimming took off 4 bases at V and 5 bases at J, with 15 bases between the two ends. The CDR3 spells CASSPRGGRYGYTF. CDR3 in DNA: TGTGCCAGCAGCCCGCGTGGAGGGCGGTATGGCTACACCTTC.

The chain couples TRBV6-1 to TRBJ1-2, with D possibly matching TRBD1 (5 bases). Germline assignment: CDR1 MNHNS and CDR2 SASEGT. V shed 5 bases and J shed 4 bases, with 17 bases lying between them. The CDR3 contains 15 residues. As DNA, the CDR3 is TGTGCCAGCAGTATCGACGGGGGGGATATCTATGGCTACACCTTC. It encodes CASSIDGGDIYGYTF.

The chain couples TRBV5-1 to TRBJ2-1, with 7 bases fitting TRBD2. Germline CDR1 is SGHRS and CDR2 is YFSETQ. CDR3 length equals 16 residues. Losses at the gene ends were 4 bases for V and 0 bases for J; bases not matched to a gene: 7. The CDR3 nucleotides read TGCGCCAGCAGCCCCGCCTGGGGGGGCTCCTACAATGAGCAGTTCTTC. It is translated as CASSPAWGGSYNEQFF.